This TCR beta chain was obtained from a study of shared clonotypes between healthy human individuals (dated by TCRdb to 2020 to 2022). Study-level background: The cohort included three men and a couple of women between 18 and 49 years of age. For each donor, three plates each were used for CD4 naive and CD4 memory, two plates were used for CD8 naive, and one plate was used for CD8 memory. Blood TCR repertoires of roughly five healthy adults were deeply sequenced to estimate repertoire size and the extent of clonotype sharing between individuals. Libraries were prepared and TCR repertoires were sequenced by different laboratories using diverse techniques, in order to increase sequencing depth and limit assay-specific biases. Leukapheresis yielded between about 0.94 and 8.9 billion PBMCs per donor. Summary of the overall study and its limitations: When a few donors were compared, the shared fraction of clonotypes was around 5.1% for naive CD4, around 3.5% for naive CD8, 2.3% for memory CD4, and roughly 0.43% for memory CD8. Compared with non-shared clonotypes, clonotypes shared by all four sorted-subset donors had higher generation probabilities. Even with the large sequencing depth, rarefaction of the sorted-subset datasets indicated that sequencing was incomplete. Pairwise subsampling indicated that sequencing depth was expected to affect the degree of clonotype sharing among donors. Naive subsets generally had larger estimated clonotype richness than memory subsets. Only blood was sampled, and tissue TCR repertoires likely differ from those in blood. Because the study included only a small number of donors, the genetic and exposure-history diversity represented was limited.

Its CDR3 holds 15 amino acids, cysteine through phenylalanine. The CDR3 DNA has 45 bases and is translated from base 1. CDR1 and CDR2 are read off the germline V gene (reference sequence) as GTSNPN and SVGIG. At the junction V is shortened by 2 bases and J by 2 bases, with 13 bases in between. The donors were healthy, HIV-negative adults who had no recently reported acute infections or vaccinations. Only Caucasian adults living in Nashville, Tennessee, USA were represented among the donors. CD4+ T cells were enriched by magnetic negative selection, after which naive cells were positively selected on CD45RA and the negative fraction was taken as the memory subset. Blood was collected by leukapheresis, and PBMCs were isolated by Ficoll-Histopaque density gradient centrifugation and then cryopreserved in liquid nitrogen vapor phase. Purity and quantity of every magnetically sorted T cell population were checked by analytical flow cytometry. Each sorted fraction had its genomic DNA isolated and then quantified by UV absorbance on a Nanodrop 2000c.

Using the deep immunoSEQ assay, multiplex PCR amplified TCR CDR3 regions from genomic DNA. For each cell subset, the extracted genomic DNA was distributed evenly across all wells of several immunoSEQ 96-well plates, and each plate served as one replicate. For sorted subsets, each replicate PCR was loaded with 200 ng genomic DNA, equivalent to 25,000 to 35,000 T cell genomes. The purified libraries were quantified using a Qubit 3.0 fluorometer, sized with a Bioanalyzer 2100, and then quantified again using the KAPA Library Quantification kit. Each immunoSEQ 96-well plate was sequenced on its own single-read 150-cycle Illumina NextSeq 550 flow cell. The source study handled its data this way. Because only junctional sequences without quality scores were contained in the immunoSEQ output, filtering matching that applied to full-length reads could not be performed. Sequences were annotated with PyIR, a Python wrapper for IgBLAST v1.9, and V/J genes and CDR3 were assigned using IMGT germline references. Reads with weak V/J assignments (E-value above 1e-6), missing CDR3, stop codons, out-of-frame junctions, or ambiguous translated residues were removed. V3J clonotypes were defined as sequences sharing an identical inferred V gene, J gene, and CDR3 amino acid sequence. The percentage overlap between two repertoires was calculated by dividing the number of shared unique clonotypes by the size of the smaller repertoire. RTK rarefaction, the Chao1 estimator, and Recon v2.1 estimates of unobserved clonotypes were used to assess repertoire richness. OLGA was used to compute generation probabilities for all TCRbeta clonotypes that the gDNA method yielded from a handful of donors. The table was pulled from immuneACCESS by TCRdb, which kept in-frame rearrangements only. Such tables lose some clones; where checked, under half of the loss comes from unresolved V genes, and the rest has no known cause. V and J calls and clone size are those listed in that table; D and trimming were worked out from the DNA. The sample data list some 1 million clones, and about 74% of these were observed just once. Jointly, the top ten make up over 1.3% of the sample.

Remarks on this clone: Its target antigen remains unknown. Base-call qualities are not available, and no considerably larger clone is one nucleotide away.

The chain is made from TRBV30 and TRBJ1-3, with no D gene named confidently. The receptor's source is a young man in good health. Material: memory CD4+ T cells sorted from blood. The cell subset or site label here, explained by the study, means: CD45RA-negative fraction. The CDR3 in this case is CAWSSTPGPGNTIYF. Read as DNA, the sequence is TGTGCCTGGAGTTCTACCCCGGGTCCTGGAAACACCATATATTTT.